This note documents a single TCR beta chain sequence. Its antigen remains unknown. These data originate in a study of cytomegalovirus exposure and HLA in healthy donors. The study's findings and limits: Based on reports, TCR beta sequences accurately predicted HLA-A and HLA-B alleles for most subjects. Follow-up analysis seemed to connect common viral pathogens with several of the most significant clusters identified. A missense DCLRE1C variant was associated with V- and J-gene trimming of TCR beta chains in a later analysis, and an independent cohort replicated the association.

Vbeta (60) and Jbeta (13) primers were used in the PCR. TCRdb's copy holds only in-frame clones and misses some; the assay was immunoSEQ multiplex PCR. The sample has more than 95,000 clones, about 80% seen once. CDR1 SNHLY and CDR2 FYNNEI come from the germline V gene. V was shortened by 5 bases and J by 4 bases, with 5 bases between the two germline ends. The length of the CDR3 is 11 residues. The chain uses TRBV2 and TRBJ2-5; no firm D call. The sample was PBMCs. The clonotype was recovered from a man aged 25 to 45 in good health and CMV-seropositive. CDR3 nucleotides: TGTGCCAGCAGTCTTAGAGAGACCCAGTACTTC. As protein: CASSLRETQYF.